This passage covers 10 T cell receptor beta chains from one sample sequenced in a study of T cell repertoires in cytomegalovirus infection. No antigen has been identified for these receptors. One entry per CDR3 protein, called by TCRdb with MiXCR from the reads. The data show 400,000 to 600,000 distinct CDR3 sequences, about 42% seen once. Material: cultured PBMCs, obtained from culture after CMV antigen stimulation. These TCRs come from a human donor in good health (CMV status not recorded). Some clones in this sample may be carry-over from other donors' samples.

This chain uses TRBV27 with TRBJ1-6; maybe TRBD1 (6 bases). V lost 6 bases and J 10 bases, leaving 13 bases between the germline ends. Germline CDR1 and CDR2: MNHEY and SMNVEV (reference sequence). This CDR3 contains 13 residues. CDR3 DNA: TGTGCCAGCAGCTCAACAGGGTACTCACCCCTCCACTTT. This translates into CASSSTGYSPLHF.

There are a few counts of this clonotype. V and J are TRBV7-2 and TRBJ1-1, with D possibly being TRBD1 (5 bases). The CDR3 spans 14 residues. The germline V and J ends were trimmed by 5 bases and 10 bases, with 20 bases remaining between them. The germline V gene encodes CDR1 SGHTA and CDR2 FQGNSA. CDR3: CASSPGHFVGAAFF. DNA for the CDR3: TGTGCCAGCAGCCCTGGACATTTTGTTGGGGCAGCTTTCTTT.

V gene TRBV6-1 combines with J gene TRBJ1-3; the D gene is possibly TRBD1 (5 bases). Per the germline V gene, CDR1 is MNHNS and CDR2 is SASEGT. The CDR3 runs to 13 residues. Trimming pared 7 bases from V and 0 bases from J, leaving 7 bases between. CDR3: CASTTASGNTIYF. The CDR3 DNA sequence: TGTGCCAGCACGACAGCCTCTGGAAACACCATATATTTT.

CDR3 sequence (DNA): TGTGCCAGTAGTATGGAGGGAGATACGCAGTATTTT. It codes for CASSMEGDTQYF. The rearrangement links TRBV19 to TRBJ2-3; tentative D call: TRBD2 (6 bases). The V end was cut by 3 bases, the J end by 5 bases, with 6 bases between. The CDR3 has 12 residues. Germline V gene data show CDR1 as LNHDA and CDR2 as SQIVND (reference sequence).

The sample holds a few counts of this clonotype. This rearrangement joins TRBV6-5 to TRBJ1-5; no clear D gene. Germline-derived CDR1 and CDR2 are MNHEY and SVGAGI. This CDR3 is 14 amino acids long. Trimming removed 2 bases at V and 5 bases at J, with 10 bases between. DNA for the CDR3: TGTGCCAGCAGTTACGCCAGGTACGATCAGCCCCAGCATTTT. It yields the protein CASSYARYDQPQHF.

This clonotype was seen only a few times. The J gene is TRBJ1-1, the V gene TRBV12-3 or TRBV12-4; D remains ambiguous. The V end lost 3 bases, the J end lost 1 base, and 12 bases lay between the germline ends. The CDR3 is made up of 15 amino acids. The CDR3 coding sequence is TGTGCCAGCAGTTTCGTCCCCAGTTCGAACACTGAAGCTTTCTTT. Its translation is CASSFVPSSNTEAFF.

This clonotype has only a few counts. This chain connects TRBV6-2 or TRBV6-3 to TRBJ2-1; a weak D match, TRBD2 (6 bases). The CDR3 is 12 residues long. Germline CDR1 and CDR2: MNHEY and SVGEGT. Deletions cut 6 bases from V and 8 bases from J, with 11 bases between. CDR3 DNA: TGTGCCAGCAGCTCGACTAGTTATGAGCAGTTCTTC. This translates into CASSSTSYEQFF.

The rearrangement joins TRBV7-6 to TRBJ2-7; D may match TRBD1 or TRBD2 (5 bases each). This CDR3 comprises 15 residues. V was clipped by 0 bases and J by 5 bases, with 14 bases between them. Per the germline V gene, CDR1 is SGHVS and CDR2 is FNYEAQ. The CDR3 DNA sequence: TGTGCCAGCAGCTTAGCGTACGGGGACGTCCACGAGCAGTACTTC. It is translated as CASSLAYGDVHEQYF. The variable domain in full, with the rest retrieved from reference TRBV7-6 and TRBJ2-7, is GAGVSQSPRYKVTKRGQDVALRCDPISGHVSLYWYRQALGQGPEFLTYFNYEAQQDKSGLPNDRFSAERPEGSISTLTIQRTEQRDSAMYRCASSLAYGDVHEQYFGPGTRLTVT.

The chain employs TRBV7-2 and TRBJ1-2, with D tentatively TRBD1 (5 bases). Germline CDR1 is SGHTA and CDR2 is FQGNSA. CDR3 length equals 12 residues. V lost 2 bases and J lost 8, with 9 bases in between. CDR3 in amino acids: CASSLLRGGYTF. In DNA form, the CDR3 reads TGTGCCAGCAGCTTACTTCGGGGGGGCTACACCTTC.

The rearrangement uses TRBV6-6 and TRBJ1-5, with 8 bases fitting TRBD1. This CDR3 spans 14 amino acids. Germline values: CDR1 MNHNY, CDR2 SVGAGI (reference sequence). V trimming: 6 bases; J trimming: 6 bases; junction bases outside the gene matches: 7. The CDR3 bases are TGTGCCAGCAGCCGGGACAGGTTATTTCAGCCCCAGCATTTT. It yields the protein CASSRDRLFQPQHF.